This T cell receptor beta chain stems from a study of T cell responses to AZD1222 COVID-19 vaccine. Study-wide points: Sampled repertoires all dated from after the peak T cell response. Nearly half of spike-specific TCRs reportedly target unmutated variant regions. At baseline, seropositivity was found in only six AZD1222 recipients.

TCRdb keeps only in-frame clones here, not all; method: immunoSEQ multiplex PCR. The sample consists of 160,000 or so clones, over 80% of them appearing once. This clone was found a few times. Its antigen remains unidentified. V dropped 8 bases and J dropped 3; count of bases not matched to a gene: 5. The CDR3 loop spans 14 amino acids. Per germline, CDR1 WNHNN and CDR2 SYGVQD (reference sequence). The receptor comes from an adult who received the MenACWY meningococcal vaccine as a control. The rearrangement joins TRBV10-1 to TRBJ1-3, with TRBD1 identical over 9 bases. The specimen was peripheral blood, collected 28 days after the second dose of the MenACWY control vaccine. CDR3 protein: CASSGQGDGNTIYF. Here the CDR3 DNA reads TGCGCCAGCTCGGGACAGGGCGATGGAAACACCATATATTTT.